Below, 26 T cell receptor beta chains from the same sample are listed, as sequenced in a study of blood T cell repertoires in COVID-19. The protocol was immunoSEQ multiplex PCR, while the TCRdb copy is restricted to in-frame clones and leaves out a portion. The table lists roughly 68,000 clones, 65% to 90% of them singletons. Material: peripheral blood. These TCRs come from a man in his fifties or sixties with acute or convalescent COVID-19.

The rearrangement uses TRBV30 and TRBJ2-3; 10 positions agree with TRBD1. Losses at the gene ends were 5 bases for V and 2 bases for J; bases not matched to a gene: 4. CDR1 is GTSNPN, CDR2 SVGIG, per germline (reference sequence). The CDR3 extends over 14 amino acids. Here the CDR3 DNA reads TGTGCCTGGGGGACAGGGGTGATCACAGATACGCAGTATTTT. This translates into CAWGTGVITDTQYF.

The genes are TRBV2 and TRBJ2-3, with D possibly matching TRBD2 (6 bases). The V end lost 8 bases, the J end lost 1 base, and 10 bases lay between the germline ends. The germline V gene has CDR1 SNHLY and CDR2 FYNNEI. CDR3 length: 13 residues. This CDR3 reads CASVGGGTDTQYF. For the CDR3, the DNA is TGTGCCAGCGTAGGAGGGGGCACAGATACGCAGTATTTT. Combining the CDR3 with reference TRBV2 and TRBJ2-3 gives the whole variable domain EPEVTQTPSHQVTQMGQEVILRCVPISNHLYFYWYRQILGQKVEFLVSFYNNEISEKSEIFDDQFSVERPDGSNFTLKIRSTKLEDSAMYFCASVGGGTDTQYFGPGTRLTVL.

J is TRBJ2-1 and V is TRBV2; 9 bases agree with TRBD1. Germline V CDR1 and CDR2: SNHLY, FYNNEI. V lost 7 bases, J lost 4 bases, and 5 bases stayed unmatched. The CDR3 loop spans 14 amino acids. The CDR3 DNA is TGTGCCAGCACCCGACAGGGGGGGTACAATGAGCAGTTCTTC. Its protein product is CASTRQGGYNEQFF.

The J gene is TRBJ1-5, the V gene TRBV6-1, with TRBD1 matching 7 bases. The ends lost 3 bases at V and 7 bases at J; junction bases unmatched: 3. This CDR3 has 13 amino acids. The V gene's germline CDR1 is MNHNS and CDR2 SASEGT. CDR3 sequence: CASSDGRGQPQHF. CDR3 bases: TGTGCCAGCAGTGATGGCAGGGGGCAGCCCCAGCATTTT.

The genes are TRBV3-1 (or the pseudogene TRBV3-2) and TRBJ1-2; D unresolved. V was trimmed by 0 bases and J by 6 bases, leaving 14 bases between them. CDR1 is LGHDT, CDR2 YNNKEL, per germline (reference sequence). The CDR3 has 15 amino acids. This CDR3 reads CASSQELSPSDGYTF. The CDR3 DNA reads as TGTGCCAGCAGCCAAGAACTGAGCCCCAGCGATGGCTACACCTTC.

The rearrangement joins TRBV18 to TRBJ2-7, with no clear D. V dropped 0 bases and J dropped 0 bases, with 6 bases sitting between them. Per the germline V gene, CDR1 is KGHSH and CDR2 is LQKENI. This CDR3 has 14 amino acids. DNA of the CDR3: TGTGCCAGCTCACCACCGCGTCGCTCCTACGAGCAGTACTTC. It is translated as CASSPPRRSYEQYF.

This chain uses TRBV27 with TRBJ1-1, with D tentatively TRBD1 (6 bases). Germline values: CDR1 MNHEY, CDR2 SMNVEV (reference sequence). The CDR3 runs 14 residues. Trimming left V 6 bases short and J 2 bases short, with 13 bases between. CDR3 bases: TGTGCCAGCAGGCCTAACAGGGTTAACACTGAAGCTTTCTTT. It is translated as CASRPNRVNTEAFF.

The V gene is TRBV11-3, the J gene TRBJ2-7, with a possible D match to TRBD2 (5 bases). The CDR3 sequence is 13 residues long. V was pared by 5 bases and J by 8 bases, with 16 bases between. Looked up from germline, CDR1 is SGHNT and CDR2 is YENEEA. The CDR3 protein is CASSKGSGVQQYF. The CDR3 DNA follows: TGTGCCAGCAGCAAGGGATCCGGGGTGCAGCAGTACTTC. Variable domain in full (rest from reference TRBV11-3 and TRBJ2-7): EAGVVQSPRYKIIEKKQPVAFWCNPISGHNTLYWYLQNLGQGPELLIRYENEEAVDDSQLPKDRFSAERLKGVDSTLKIQPAELGDSAVYLCASSKGSGVQQYFGPGTRLTVT.

The chain uses TRBV2 and TRBJ2-7, with D perhaps matching TRBD2 (5 bases). The CDR3 is 13 residues long. The V gene's germline CDR1 is SNHLY and CDR2 FYNNEI. V was trimmed by 7 bases and J by 3 bases, leaving 13 bases between them. DNA for the CDR3: TGTGCCAGCAAAGGTGTCGAGGGCTACGAGCAGTACGTC. As protein: CASKGVEGYEQYV.

The V call is TRBV18, the J call TRBJ2-2; 11 bases match TRBD1. Germline trimming cut 3 bases from V and 1 base from J; bases unmatched to any gene: 1. Germline lookup yields CDR1 KGHSH and CDR2 LQKENI. The CDR3 loop spans 16 amino acids. CDR3 region: CASSPDRGRNTGELFF. DNA for the CDR3: TGTGCCAGCTCACCGGACAGGGGGCGGAACACCGGGGAGCTGTTTTTT.

The genes are TRBV4-2 and TRBJ1-2; D gene uncertain. V was trimmed by 0 bases and J by 5 bases, leaving 4 bases between them. Germline values: CDR1 LGHNA, CDR2 YNFKEQ. This CDR3 is 12 amino acids long. CDR3 residues: CASSQEAYGYTF. The DNA for the CDR3 is TGTGCCAGCAGCCAAGAGGCATATGGCTACACCTTC.

The chain has TRBV12-5 and TRBJ2-7, with D possibly matching TRBD2 (7 bases). Between the trimmed V and J ends, which lost 2 bases and 9 bases, there was a span of 17 bases. CDR1 is LGHNT, CDR2 FRNRAP, per germline. CDR3 length: 14 residues. CDR3 sequence reads: CASGLSGDYVGQYF. The DNA for the CDR3 is TGTGCTAGTGGTTTGTCAGGGGACTACGTTGGGCAGTACTTC.

In this sample, this clone turned up once. The genes are TRBV30 and TRBJ2-1, with D maybe TRBD1 (5 bases). V lost 1 base and J 4 bases, leaving 14 bases between the germline ends. Per the germline V gene, CDR1 is GTSNPN and CDR2 is SVGIG (reference sequence). The CDR3 runs 15 residues. CDR3: CAWSERRGPYNEQFF. The CDR3 DNA follows: TGTGCCTGGAGTGAGAGAAGGGGTCCTTACAATGAGCAGTTCTTC.

V gene TRBV7-2 combines with J gene TRBJ1-5, with unresolved D. Germline V lookup: CDR1 SGHTA, CDR2 FQGNSA. The CDR3 covers 15 residues. The V gene lost 1 base and the J gene lost 1 base, with 8 bases spanning the gap. The CDR3 bases are TGTGCCAGCAGCTTAGATTGGGCGAGCAATCAGCCCCAGCATTTT. Encoded protein: CASSLDWASNQPQHF.

The CDR3 sequence is CASSLRDSQGTEAFF. CDR3 DNA sequence: TGCGCCAGCAGCCTCCGGGACAGTCAGGGGACTGAAGCTTTCTTT. V and J are TRBV4-1 and TRBJ1-1; TRBD1 aligns across 7 bases. There are 15 residues in the CDR3. CDR1 is MGHRA, CDR2 YSYEKL, per germline. The junction had 10 bases not matched to a gene; V was cut back by 4 bases and J by 5 bases.

The V gene is TRBV2, the J gene TRBJ2-7; 7 bases are a match to TRBD1. This CDR3 is 14 amino acids long. In germline, CDR1 is SNHLY, CDR2 FYNNEI. V lost 6 bases and J lost 0; bases outside the gene matches: 5. CDR3 sequence: CASRKDRNSYEQYF. In DNA form, the CDR3 reads TGTGCCAGCAGGAAGGACAGGAACTCCTACGAGCAGTACTTC.

The chain combines TRBV29-1 with TRBJ1-2, with D possibly TRBD1 on 6 matching bases. The CDR3 contains 15 residues. Trimming took off 4 bases at V and 4 bases at J, with 19 bases between the two ends. Germline assignment: CDR1 SQVTM and CDR2 ANQGSEA. CDR3 in amino acids: CSVVITGQGSYGYTF. The CDR3 nucleotides read TGCAGCGTTGTTATAACAGGGCAGGGGAGCTATGGCTACACCTTC.

The chain employs TRBV6-5 and TRBJ1-5, with TRBD1 as a possible D gene (6 bases). CDR3 length: 14 residues. With 2 bases removed from V and 2 bases from J, the gap between germline ends came to 7 bases. Germline values: CDR1 MNHEY, CDR2 SVGAGI. This CDR3 is CASSYRQGNQPQHF. The CDR3 DNA reads as TGTGCCAGCAGTTACCGACAGGGCAATCAGCCCCAGCATTTT.

The CDR3 region is CATRQGFGEQFF. The CDR3 DNA sequence: TGTGCCACGAGACAGGGTTTCGGTGAGCAGTTCTTC. The chain links TRBV24-1 to TRBJ2-1; 7 bases align to TRBD1. With 10 bases clipped from V and 9 bases from J, the junction kept 8 bases outside the gene matches. The CDR3 consists of 12 residues. Germline lookup yields CDR1 KGHDR and CDR2 SFDVKD.

The chain couples TRBV3-1 (or the pseudogene TRBV3-2) to TRBJ2-5; 9 bases are shared with TRBD2. This CDR3 spans 16 amino acids. Losses at the gene ends were 0 bases for V and 5 bases for J; bases not matched to a gene: 7. Per germline, CDR1 LGHDT and CDR2 YNNKEL (reference sequence). Here the CDR3 DNA reads TGTGCCAGCAGCCAAGATGTGCCCAGCGGGGGGGAGACCCAGTACTTC. Encoded protein: CASSQDVPSGGETQYF.

The chain links TRBV5-8 to TRBJ1-1; D unresolved. The CDR3 loop spans 14 amino acids. V was shortened by 2 bases and J by 0 bases, with 8 bases between the two germline ends. CDR1 and CDR2 from the germline V gene are SGHTS and YDEGEE. CDR3 sequence: CASSLLGVNTEAFF. CDR3 DNA: TGTGCCAGCAGCTTATTGGGAGTGAACACTGAAGCTTTCTTT.

The chain carries TRBV5-1 and TRBJ2-5, with TRBD2 matching 11 bases. Germline CDR1 reads SGHRS; CDR2 reads YFSETQ. V dropped 0 bases and J dropped 3; count of bases not matched to a gene: 1. The CDR3 extends over 15 amino acids. The DNA of the CDR3 is TGCGCCAGCAGCTTGGTGACTAGCGGGGAAGAGACCCAGTACTTC. Its protein product is CASSLVTSGEETQYF.

Ten or more counts support this clone. For the CDR3, the DNA is TGCGCCAGCAAGGGGACTAGCGGGCCGAGGGATCAGTACTTC. Its translation: CASKGTSGPRDQYF. The V gene is TRBV10-2, the J gene TRBJ2-5, with TRBD2 identical over 12 bases. V lost 7 bases and J lost 11; bases outside the gene matches: 11. The CDR3 covers 14 residues. Germline V gene sequence: CDR1 WSHSY, CDR2 SAAADI.

V and J are TRBV7-8 and TRBJ1-1; the match to TRBD1 covers 7 bases. Germline lookup yields CDR1 SGHVS and CDR2 FQNEAQ. The CDR3 has 13 amino acids. The V gene end was trimmed by 6 bases and the J gene end by 6 bases; junction bases not matched to a gene: 7. The CDR3, as DNA: TGTGCCAGCAGTAGAAACAGGGGCGCTGAAGCTTTCTTT. Its protein product is CASSRNRGAEAFF.

Turning to this clone: Other DNA sequences in this specimen translate into the identical CDR3. The J gene is TRBJ2-6, the V gene TRBV14; tentative D call: TRBD1 (5 bases). V lost 0 bases, J lost 2 bases, and 8 bases lay in between. The germline V gene has CDR1 SGHDN and CDR2 FVKESK. This CDR3 region has 16 residues. Here the CDR3 DNA reads TGTGCCAGCAGCCAAGATGTAGGGGCTGGGGCCAACGTCCTGACTTTC. It yields the protein CASSQDVGAGANVLTF.

The CDR3 DNA follows: TGTGCCAGCAGCCTAAGTGTAGACACCGGGGAGCTGTTTTTT. Translated: CASSLSVDTGELFF. This rearrangement joins TRBV7-3 to TRBJ2-2; no firm D call. The germline V and J ends were trimmed by 5 bases and 3 bases, with 10 bases remaining between them. In germline, CDR1 is SGHTA, CDR2 FQGTGA. The CDR3 consists of 14 residues.